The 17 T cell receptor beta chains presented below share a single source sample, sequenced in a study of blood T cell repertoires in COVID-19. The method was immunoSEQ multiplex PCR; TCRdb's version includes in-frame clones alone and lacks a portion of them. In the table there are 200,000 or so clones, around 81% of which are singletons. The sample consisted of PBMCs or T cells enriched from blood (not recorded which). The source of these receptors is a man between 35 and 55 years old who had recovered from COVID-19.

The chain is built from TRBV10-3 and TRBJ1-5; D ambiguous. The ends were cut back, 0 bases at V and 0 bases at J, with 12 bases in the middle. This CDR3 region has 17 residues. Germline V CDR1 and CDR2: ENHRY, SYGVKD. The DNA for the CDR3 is TGTGCCATCAGTGAGTCGGCTACAGACGATAGCAATCAGCCCCAGCATTTT. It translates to CAISESATDDSNQPQHF.

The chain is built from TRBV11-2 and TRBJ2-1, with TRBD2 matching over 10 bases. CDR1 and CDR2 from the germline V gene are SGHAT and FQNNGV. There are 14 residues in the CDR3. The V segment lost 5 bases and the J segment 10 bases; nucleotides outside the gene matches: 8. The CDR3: CASSEPGLAYEQFF. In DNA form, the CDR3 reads TGTGCCAGCAGCGAACCGGGACTAGCGTACGAGCAGTTCTTC.

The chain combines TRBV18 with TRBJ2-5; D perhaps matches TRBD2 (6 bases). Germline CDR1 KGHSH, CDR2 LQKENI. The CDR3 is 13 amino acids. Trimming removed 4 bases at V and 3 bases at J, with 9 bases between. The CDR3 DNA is TGTGCCAGCTCACAAACTAGCAAAGAGACCCAGTACTTC. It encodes CASSQTSKETQYF.

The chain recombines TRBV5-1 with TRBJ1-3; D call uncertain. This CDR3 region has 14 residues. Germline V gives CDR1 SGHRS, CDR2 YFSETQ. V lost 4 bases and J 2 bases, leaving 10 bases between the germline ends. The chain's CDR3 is CASSPGMTGNTIYF. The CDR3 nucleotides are TGCGCCAGCAGCCCCGGGATGACTGGAAACACCATATATTTT.

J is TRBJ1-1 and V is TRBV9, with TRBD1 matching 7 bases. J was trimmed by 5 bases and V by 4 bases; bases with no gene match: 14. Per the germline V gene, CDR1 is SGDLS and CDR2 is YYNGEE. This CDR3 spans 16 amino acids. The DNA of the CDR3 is TGTGCCAGCAGCCCGCGACAGGGTGGCGTGGGGACTGAAGCTTTCTTT. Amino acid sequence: CASSPRQGGVGTEAFF.

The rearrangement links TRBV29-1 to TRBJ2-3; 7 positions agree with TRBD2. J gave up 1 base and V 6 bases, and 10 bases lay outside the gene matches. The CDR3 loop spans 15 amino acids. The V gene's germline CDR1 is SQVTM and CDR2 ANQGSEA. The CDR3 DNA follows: TGCAGCGTGAAGCGGGGAGGGGTCCGCACAGATACGCAGTATTTT. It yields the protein CSVKRGGVRTDTQYF.

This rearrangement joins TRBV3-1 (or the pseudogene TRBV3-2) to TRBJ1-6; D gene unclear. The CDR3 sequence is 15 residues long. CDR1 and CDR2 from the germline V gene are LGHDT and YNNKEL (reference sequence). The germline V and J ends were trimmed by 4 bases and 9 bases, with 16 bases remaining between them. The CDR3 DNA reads TGTGCCAGCAGCCGACCCGGGATCGGGAGTTCACCCCTCCACTTT. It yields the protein CASSRPGIGSSPLHF.

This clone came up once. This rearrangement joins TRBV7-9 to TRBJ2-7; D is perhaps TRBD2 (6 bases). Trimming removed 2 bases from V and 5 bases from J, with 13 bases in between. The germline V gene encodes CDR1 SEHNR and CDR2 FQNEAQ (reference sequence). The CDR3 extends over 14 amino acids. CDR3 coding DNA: TGTGCCAGCAGCTTACTTACCTCGGGGGACGAGCAGTACTTC. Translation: CASSLLTSGDEQYF.

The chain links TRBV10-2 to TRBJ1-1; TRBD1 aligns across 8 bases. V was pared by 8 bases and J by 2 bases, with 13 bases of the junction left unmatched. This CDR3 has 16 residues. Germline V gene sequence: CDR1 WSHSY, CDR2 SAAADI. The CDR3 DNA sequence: TGCGCCAGCTCCCGAGGACCGGACAGGGTTAACACTGAAGCTTTCTTT. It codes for CASSRGPDRVNTEAFF.

CDR3 nucleotides: TGTGCCAGTAGTATTTCGGCGGGGCGCTCCTACAATGAGCAGTTCTTC. This translates into CASSISAGRSYNEQFF. The chain is built from TRBV19 and TRBJ2-1, with D perhaps TRBD2 (6 bases). Germline V gene data show CDR1 as LNHDA and CDR2 as SQIVND (reference sequence). Trimming removed 3 bases at V and 0 bases at J, with 12 bases between. The length of the CDR3 is 16 residues.

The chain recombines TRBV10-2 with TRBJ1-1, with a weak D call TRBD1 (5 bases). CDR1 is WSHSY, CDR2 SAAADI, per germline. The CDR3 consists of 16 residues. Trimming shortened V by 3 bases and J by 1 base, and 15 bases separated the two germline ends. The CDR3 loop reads CASSEWAGWPNTEAFF. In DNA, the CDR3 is TGCGCCAGCAGTGAATGGGCAGGGTGGCCGAACACTGAAGCTTTCTTT.

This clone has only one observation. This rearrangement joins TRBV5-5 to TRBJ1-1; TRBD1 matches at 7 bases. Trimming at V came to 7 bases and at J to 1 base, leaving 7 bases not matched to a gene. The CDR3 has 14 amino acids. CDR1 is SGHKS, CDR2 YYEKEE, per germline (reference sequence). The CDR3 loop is CASGTGARNTEAFF. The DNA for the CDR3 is TGTGCCAGCGGAACAGGGGCTCGGAACACTGAAGCTTTCTTT.

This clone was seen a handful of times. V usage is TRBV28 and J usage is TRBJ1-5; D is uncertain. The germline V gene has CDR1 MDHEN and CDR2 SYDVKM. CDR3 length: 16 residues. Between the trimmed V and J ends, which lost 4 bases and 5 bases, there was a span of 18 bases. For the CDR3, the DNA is TGTGCCAGCAGTTCCCTACAGTACAGCACGCATCAGCCCCAGCATTTT. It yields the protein CASSSLQYSTHQPQHF.

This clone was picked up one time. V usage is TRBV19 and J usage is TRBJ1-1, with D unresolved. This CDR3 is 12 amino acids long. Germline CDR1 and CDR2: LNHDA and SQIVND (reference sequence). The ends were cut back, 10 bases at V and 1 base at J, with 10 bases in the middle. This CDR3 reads CATAGSNTEAFF. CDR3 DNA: TGTGCCACGGCGGGATCGAACACTGAAGCTTTCTTT.

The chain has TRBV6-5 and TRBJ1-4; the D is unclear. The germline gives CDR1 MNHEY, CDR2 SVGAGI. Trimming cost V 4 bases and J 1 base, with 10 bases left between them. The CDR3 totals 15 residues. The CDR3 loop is CASSSLDGTNEKLFF. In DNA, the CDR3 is TGTGCCAGCAGTTCCCTAGACGGAACTAATGAAAAACTGTTTTTT.

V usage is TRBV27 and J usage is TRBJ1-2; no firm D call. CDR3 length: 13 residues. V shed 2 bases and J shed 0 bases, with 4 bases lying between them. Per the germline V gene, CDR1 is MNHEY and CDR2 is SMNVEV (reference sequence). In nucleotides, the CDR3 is TGTGCCAGCAGTTTAGCAGCTAACTATGGCTACACCTTC. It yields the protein CASSLAANYGYTF.

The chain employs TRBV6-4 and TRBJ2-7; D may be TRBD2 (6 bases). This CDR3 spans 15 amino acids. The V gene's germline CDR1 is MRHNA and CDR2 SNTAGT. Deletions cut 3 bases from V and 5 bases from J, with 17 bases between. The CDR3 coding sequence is TGTGCCAGCAGTGAACCGGGGGAACCTTTCCACGAGCAGTACTTC. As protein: CASSEPGEPFHEQYF.